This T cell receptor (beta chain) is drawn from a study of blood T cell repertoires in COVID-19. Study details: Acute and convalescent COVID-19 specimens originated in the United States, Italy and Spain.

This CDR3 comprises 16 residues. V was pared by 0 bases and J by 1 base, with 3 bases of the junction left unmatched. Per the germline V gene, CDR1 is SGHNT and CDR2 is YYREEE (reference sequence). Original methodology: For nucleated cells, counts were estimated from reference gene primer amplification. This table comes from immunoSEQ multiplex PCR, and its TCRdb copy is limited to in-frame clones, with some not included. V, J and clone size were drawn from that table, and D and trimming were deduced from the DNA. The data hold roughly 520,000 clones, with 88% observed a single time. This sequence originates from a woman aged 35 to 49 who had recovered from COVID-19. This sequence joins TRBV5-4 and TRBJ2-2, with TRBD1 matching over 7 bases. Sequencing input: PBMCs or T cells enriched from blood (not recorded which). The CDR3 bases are TGTGCCAGCAGCTTGGGACAGGGATTGAACACCGGGGAGCTGTTTTTT. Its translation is CASSLGQGLNTGELFF.